This T cell receptor beta chain emerged from a study of CD8+CD57+ T cells in acquired aplastic anemia. The overall study: The average for DNA from sorted CD4+ and CD8+ cells was approximately 3.2 ug. CD4+ cells from healthy donors averaged roughly 9.9 million reads. Overall study results and limits: Patient and control CD8+ Simpson's diversity was not significantly different. Sharing between patients and controls was observed for around 30 CD8+ CDR3 sequences.

This clonotype has a single count. Its antigen is still unknown. CDR3 and TCR beta VDJ profiling relied on a genomic DNA template. MiXCR was run by TCRdb on the reads, yielding one entry per CDR3 protein. The sample lists about 210,000 distinct CDR3 sequences; 61% were seen once. With V trimmed by 5 bases and J by 4 bases, 14 bases remained unmatched. The CDR3 is 18 amino acids. Germline assignment: CDR1 SGHDN and CDR2 FVKESK. The clonotype originates from a human donor in good health. Sequences were obtained from sorted CD4+, CD8+, or CD8+CD57+ T cells (not recorded which) from PBMCs. This rearrangement joins TRBV14 to TRBJ1-1, with TRBD1 matching 12 bases. For the CDR3, the DNA is TGTGCCAGCAGCGGGGTGGGGACAGGGGGCCAACAGAGCACTGAAGCTTTCTTT. It is translated as CASSGVGTGGQQSTEAFF.